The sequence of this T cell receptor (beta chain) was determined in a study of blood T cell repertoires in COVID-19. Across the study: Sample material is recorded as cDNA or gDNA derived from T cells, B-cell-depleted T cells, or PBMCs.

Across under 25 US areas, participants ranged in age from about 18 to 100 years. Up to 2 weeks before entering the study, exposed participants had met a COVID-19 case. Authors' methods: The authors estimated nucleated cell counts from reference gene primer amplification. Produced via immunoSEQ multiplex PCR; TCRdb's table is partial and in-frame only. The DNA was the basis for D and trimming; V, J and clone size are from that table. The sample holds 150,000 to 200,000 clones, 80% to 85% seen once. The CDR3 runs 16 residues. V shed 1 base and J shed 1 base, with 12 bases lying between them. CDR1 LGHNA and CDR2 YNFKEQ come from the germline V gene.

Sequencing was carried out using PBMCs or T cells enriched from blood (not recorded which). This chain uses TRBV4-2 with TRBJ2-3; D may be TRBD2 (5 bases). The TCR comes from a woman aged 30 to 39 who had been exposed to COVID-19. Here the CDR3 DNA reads TGTGCCAGCAGCCAAGTTTGGGAGCTTGGCACAGATACGCAGTATTTT. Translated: CASSQVWELGTDTQYF.